The 24 T cell receptor beta chains given below trace back to one sample, sequenced in a study of control samples from healthy donors and cancer patients. Sequencing was performed with immunoSEQ multiplex PCR; in TCRdb, only in-frame clones are kept and a portion is missing. The table records some 130,000 clones, around 90% of them present only once. Sequencing was performed on blood. All receptors derive from a man aged 35 to 55 in good health.

The chain recombines TRBV30 with TRBJ2-5, with 11 nucleotides matching TRBD2. The CDR3 is made up of 14 amino acids. In germline, CDR1 is GTSNPN, CDR2 SVGIG (reference sequence). V gave up 6 bases and J gave up 1 base; unmatched junction bases: 4. CDR3 sequence: CACRLAGSQETQYF. In DNA, the CDR3 is TGTGCCTGCCGACTAGCGGGGTCCCAAGAGACCCAGTACTTC.

The chain links TRBV12-5 to TRBJ2-1, with D perhaps matching TRBD1 (6 bases). The germline gives CDR1 LGHNT, CDR2 FRNRAP. The CDR3 runs 15 residues. V was clipped by 7 bases and J by 2 bases, with 15 bases between them. The CDR3 nucleotides are TGTGCTAGTGTTCTTTCCGGGGACACCTACAATGAGCAGTTCTTC. It specifies CASVLSGDTYNEQFF.

V gene TRBV11-2 combines with J gene TRBJ2-7, with D unresolved. This CDR3 has 11 residues. Germline CDR1 and CDR2: SGHAT and FQNNGV. V was shortened by 0 bases and J by 4 bases, with 1 base between the two germline ends. CDR3 sequence reads: CASSLDYEQYF. DNA for the CDR3: TGTGCCAGCAGCTTAGATTACGAGCAGTACTTC.

The chain has TRBV5-4 and TRBJ1-1, with D tentatively TRBD1 (5 bases). V lost 2 bases and J lost 5, with 25 bases in between. The CDR3 has 18 residues. Germline V gene sequence: CDR1 SGHNT, CDR2 YYREEE (reference sequence). Here the CDR3 reads CASSFIILHGPRGTEAFF. The CDR3, as DNA: TGTGCCAGCAGCTTTATTATCCTCCATGGGCCCCGGGGGACTGAAGCTTTCTTT.

The genes are TRBV15 and TRBJ1-4; unclear D gene. There are 14 residues in the CDR3. Trimming shortened V by 8 bases and J by 0 bases, and 10 bases separated the two germline ends. Per the germline V gene, CDR1 is LNHNV and CDR2 is YYDKDF (reference sequence). The CDR3 here is CATAQPPTNEKLFF. In DNA, the CDR3 is TGTGCCACCGCGCAGCCCCCAACTAATGAAAAACTGTTTTTT.

This rearrangement joins TRBV29-1 to TRBJ1-6, with D perhaps TRBD1 (5 bases). Per the germline V gene, CDR1 is SQVTM and CDR2 is ANQGSEA. Trimming pared 6 bases from V and 14 bases from J, leaving 17 bases between. There are 12 residues in the CDR3. The CDR3 reads CSVTGALGALHF. The DNA of the CDR3 is TGCAGCGTGACCGGGGCCCTAGGAGCCCTCCACTTT.

This rearrangement joins TRBV5-5 to TRBJ2-1; a weak D match, TRBD2 (6 bases). This CDR3 region has 15 residues. Germline V gives CDR1 SGHKS, CDR2 YYEKEE (reference sequence). Trimming pared 2 bases from V and 6 bases from J, leaving 15 bases between. The CDR3 DNA reads TGTGCCAGCAGCTTTGGTAGCGGAGGTGTCAATGAGCAGTTCTTC. Protein sequence: CASSFGSGGVNEQFF. Looking up the rest from reference TRBV5-5 and TRBJ2-1 gives the full variable domain: DAGVTQSPTHLIKTRGQQVTLRCSPISGHKSVSWYQQVLGQGPQFIFQYYEKEERGRGNFPDRFSARQFPNYSSELNVNALLLGDSALYLCASSFGSGGVNEQFFGPGTRLTVL.

The V call is TRBV21-1, the J call TRBJ1-3. TRBV21-1 is marked as a pseudogene. The CDR3 has 17 amino acids. CDR3 in DNA: TGTGCCAGCGGGGGAGGGGCAGGGCAAAACTCTGGAAACACCATATATTTT. Residues: CASGGGAGQNSGNTIYF.

As regards this clone: The same CDR3 can be traced to other DNA sequences in this sample. This chain connects TRBV9 to TRBJ2-7; 9 nucleotides line up with TRBD2. The V and J ends lost 3 bases and 5 bases, in that order; junction bases with no gene match: 27. Germline V lookup: CDR1 SGDLS, CDR2 YYNGEE. The CDR3 loop spans 21 amino acids. The CDR3 sequence: CASSGGNLLAGGPGKSDEQYF. The CDR3 DNA is TGTGCCAGCAGCGGGGGCAACCTTCTCGCGGGGGGGCCCGGCAAGTCTGACGAGCAGTACTTC. Full variable domain (remainder filled in from reference TRBV9 and TRBJ2-7): DSGVTQTPKHLITATGQRVTLRCSPRSGDLSVYWYQQSLDQGLQFLIQYYNGEERAKGNILERFSAQQFPDLHSELNLSSLELGDSALYFCASSGGNLLAGGPGKSDEQYFGPGTRLTVT.

The gene calls are TRBV5-1 and TRBJ2-7; D may correspond to TRBD1 or TRBD2 (6 bases each). The V and J ends lost 3 bases and 0 bases respectively, with 13 bases between them. The CDR3 covers 15 residues. The germline V gene has CDR1 SGHRS and CDR2 YFSETQ. Here the CDR3 reads CASSSSGASSYEQYF. As DNA, the CDR3 is TGCGCCAGCAGCTCCTCGGGGGCGAGCTCCTACGAGCAGTACTTC.

The rearrangement joins TRBV6-2 or TRBV6-3 to TRBJ1-5; D gene uncertain. This CDR3 spans 12 amino acids. With 5 bases removed from V and 7 bases from J, the gap between germline ends came to 9 bases. Germline lookup yields CDR1 MNHEY and CDR2 SVGEGT. CDR3 coding DNA: TGTGCCAGCAGTAAACGAGGCCAGCCCCAGCATTTT. Encoded protein: CASSKRGQPQHF.

This chain joins TRBV6-5 and TRBJ1-3; D ambiguous. Trimming took 5 bases from V and 5 from J, leaving 10 bases between them. The CDR3 contains 13 residues. The germline gives CDR1 MNHEY, CDR2 SVGAGI. Here the CDR3 reads CASSMSGRNTIYF. The DNA for the CDR3 is TGTGCCAGCAGTATGTCCGGCAGAAACACCATATATTTT.

The V call is TRBV12-3 or TRBV12-4, the J call TRBJ1-5; no reliable D call. The CDR3 is 13 amino acids. The ends were cut back, 3 bases at V and 2 bases at J, with 5 bases in the middle. In nucleotides, the CDR3 is TGTGCCAGCAGTTTTTGGGGCAATCAGCCCCAGCATTTT. This translates into CASSFWGNQPQHF.

The chain couples TRBV2 to TRBJ2-7; 16 bases agree with TRBD2. CDR3 length equals 14 residues. V lost 7 bases, J lost 9 bases, and 6 bases stayed unmatched. Germline lookup yields CDR1 SNHLY and CDR2 FYNNEI. Written as DNA, the CDR3 is TGTGCCAGCAAGTATGGGACTAGCGGGGGGGTGCAGTACTTC. Translation: CASKYGTSGGVQYF.

The rearrangement joins TRBV2 to TRBJ2-2; tentative D call: TRBD1 (7 bases). Germline V gives CDR1 SNHLY, CDR2 FYNNEI. This CDR3 contains 14 residues. The V and J ends lost 2 bases and 4 bases respectively, with 8 bases between them. Written as DNA, the CDR3 is TGTGCCAGCAGTGAACAGGGGGGCACCGGGGAGCTGTTTTTT. Translating it yields CASSEQGGTGELFF. The full variable domain, its missing parts supplied by reference TRBV2 and TRBJ2-2, is EPEVTQTPSHQVTQMGQEVILRCVPISNHLYFYWYRQILGQKVEFLVSFYNNEISEKSEIFDDQFSVERPDGSNFTLKIRSTKLEDSAMYFCASSEQGGTGELFFGEGSRLTVL.

The chain has TRBV7-2 and TRBJ2-3, with a tentative D call TRBD2 (7 bases). The CDR3 sequence is 17 residues long. V was cut by 2 bases and J by 6 bases, with 21 bases left in between. Germline V gives CDR1 SGHTA, CDR2 FQGNSA. The CDR3 DNA sequence: TGTGCCAGCAGCTTAAGCCCTGCGAGGGGGGGAGGGGATACGCAGTATTTT. Protein product: CASSLSPARGGGDTQYF.

This clone was picked up one time. The chain uses TRBV14 and TRBJ1-2; D is uncertain. V was shortened by 6 bases and J by 8 bases, with 19 bases between the two germline ends. This CDR3 contains 14 residues. CDR1 and CDR2 from the germline V gene are SGHDN and FVKESK. The CDR3 bases are TGTGCCAGCAGTGTTCCGGGTCTTACAACGGGCTACACCTTC. It is translated as CASSVPGLTTGYTF.

The V gene is TRBV5-6, the J gene TRBJ1-6; D unresolved. The ends were cut back, 0 bases at V and 8 bases at J, with 3 bases in the middle. Germline CDR1 is SGHDT and CDR2 is YYEEEE. CDR3 length: 12 amino acids. CDR3 residues: CASSLEYSPLHF. The DNA for the CDR3 is TGTGCCAGCAGCTTGGAGTATTCACCCCTCCACTTT.

The genes are TRBV5-1 and TRBJ2-2, with 7 bases fitting TRBD1. The germline V gene has CDR1 SGHRS and CDR2 YFSETQ. This CDR3 has 13 residues. Trimming took 7 bases from V and 0 from J; bases not matched to a gene: 0. CDR3 amino acids: CASGTANTGELFF. CDR3 coding DNA: TGCGCCAGCGGGACAGCGAACACCGGGGAGCTGTTTTTT.

As concerns this clone: Other DNA sequences in this sample translate to the same CDR3. The gene calls are TRBV18 and TRBJ1-5, with 10 bases aligning to TRBD1. The V gene's germline CDR1 is KGHSH and CDR2 LQKENI. The CDR3 is 13 amino acids. V lost 3 bases to trimming and J lost 7 bases; unmatched junction nucleotides: 0. In DNA form, the CDR3 reads TGTGCCAGCTCACCGGGACAGGGGCAGCCCCAGCATTTT. It encodes CASSPGQGQPQHF.

V and J are TRBV7-8 and TRBJ2-7; D unresolved. V shed 1 base and J shed 4 bases, with 8 bases lying between them. CDR1 is SGHVS and CDR2 is FQNEAQ in the germline V gene. There are 13 residues in the CDR3. Written as DNA, the CDR3 is TGTGCCAGCAGCTTAGGGTTGGGTTACGAGCAGTACTTC. Amino acids: CASSLGLGYEQYF.

CDR3 amino acids: CASSIRGMNTEAFF. CDR3 sequence (DNA): TGTGCCAGTAGTATCAGGGGAATGAACACTGAAGCTTTCTTT. The J gene is TRBJ1-1, the V gene TRBV19, with D perhaps matching TRBD1 (6 bases). The CDR3 length is 14 residues. CDR1 and CDR2 (germline): LNHDA, SQIVND (reference sequence). V lost 3 bases to trimming and J lost 0 bases, with 8 bases between them.

The chain uses TRBV11-2 and TRBJ1-2; D is undetermined. Germline lookup yields CDR1 SGHAT and CDR2 FQNNGV. Trimming shortened V by 1 base and J by 4 bases, and 7 bases separated the two germline ends. This CDR3 has 13 amino acids. DNA of the CDR3: TGTGCCAGCAGCTTAGGCGGACTCTATGGCTACACCTTC. Encoded protein: CASSLGGLYGYTF.

CDR3 sequence reads: CASSAYNEQFF. The CDR3 DNA reads as TGTGCCAGCAGTGCCTACAATGAGCAGTTCTTC. The chain recombines TRBV2 with TRBJ2-1; no clear D gene. Germline assignment: CDR1 SNHLY and CDR2 FYNNEI. V was clipped by 4 bases and J by 2 bases, with 0 bases between them. The CDR3 extends over 11 amino acids.